The sequence of this T cell receptor (beta chain) was determined in a study of OX40 agonist ivuxolimab in advanced cancers. Study observations and caveats: At 0.1 to 3.0 mg/kg, clonal expansion of CD4+ and CD8+ blood T cells had occurred by week 6. Specificity for antigen went undetermined in the expanded peripheral T cells. Among the lowest peripheral clonal expansion occurred in 0.1-3.0 mg/kg partial responders.

The germline gives CDR1 LNHDA, CDR2 SQIVND (reference sequence). Trimming took off 6 bases at V and 10 bases at J, with 18 bases between the two ends. CDR3 length: 14 residues. Sequenced by immunoSEQ multiplex PCR; TCRdb stores in-frame clones only, minus some. The sample lists over 50,000 clones, 75% to 90% occurring once. On this clone itself: The target antigen is unknown.

The specimen comprised CD4+ or CD8+ T cells sorted from blood, sampled in a trial of the OX40 agonist ivuxolimab. V and J are TRBV19 and TRBJ1-4; D possibly corresponds to TRBD1 (5 bases). The clonotype comes from an adult with an advanced solid tumor such as melanoma, head and neck, liver or kidney cancer. This chain's CDR3 is CASSLLGGSGKLFF. CDR3 nucleotide sequence: TGTGCCAGTAGCCTCTTGGGGGGGTCAGGAAAACTGTTTTTT.